A single sample gave rise to the 27 T cell receptor beta chains below, sequenced in a study of T cell responses to AZD1222 COVID-19 vaccine. Here immunoSEQ multiplex PCR was the method, and the copy in TCRdb shows in-frame clones only, minus some. The sample lists 100,000 to 150,000 clones, 92% occurring once. Source: peripheral blood, taken 28 days after the second AZD1222 dose. Source of these receptors: an adult who received the AZD1222 COVID-19 vaccine.

The gene calls are TRBV29-1 and TRBJ2-2; no clear D. This CDR3 spans 12 amino acids. Germline V gene lookup returns CDR1 SQVTM and CDR2 ANQGSEA. Trimming took 7 bases from V and 7 from J, leaving 13 bases between them. DNA of the CDR3: TGCAGCGCTAGGCCCCTCGGCGGGGAGCTGTTTTTT. Translated, it gives CSARPLGGELFF.

The chain combines TRBV19 with TRBJ1-1; no clear D. Trimming shortened V by 5 bases and J by 3 bases, and 10 bases separated the two germline ends. The V gene's germline CDR1 is LNHDA and CDR2 SQIVND (reference sequence). The length of the CDR3 is 13 residues. The CDR3 region has the DNA TGTGCCAGTAGTTCGGGCACCTACACTGAAGCTTTCTTT. This encodes CASSSGTYTEAFF. The complete variable domain, with remaining parts taken from reference TRBV19 and TRBJ1-1, reads DGGITQSPKYLFRKEGQNVTLSCEQNLNHDAMYWYRQDPGQGLRLIYYSQIVNDFQKGDIAEGYSVSREKKESFPLTVTSAQKNPTAFYLCASSSGTYTEAFFGQGTRLTVV.

This clone appeared a few times. V and J are TRBV24-1 and TRBJ1-2; D gene unclear. The CDR3 totals 11 residues. The V gene's germline CDR1 is KGHDR and CDR2 SFDVKD. V lost 5 bases to trimming and J lost 2 bases, with 2 bases between them. CDR3: CATSGNYGYTF. For the CDR3, the DNA is TGTGCCACCAGTGGCAACTATGGCTACACCTTC.

This chain links TRBV20-1 with TRBJ2-1; D is uncertain. Per germline, CDR1 DFQATT and CDR2 SNEGSKA (reference sequence). Between the trimmed V and J ends, which lost 3 bases and 5 bases, there was a span of 8 bases. CDR3 size: 12 residues. The CDR3 DNA sequence: TGCAGTGCTAGTGACTTGCACAATGAGCAGTTCTTC. Encoded protein: CSASDLHNEQFF.

The chain has TRBV28 and TRBJ1-6; D is possibly TRBD1 (5 bases). Germline V gives CDR1 MDHEN, CDR2 SYDVKM. Trimming took off 5 bases at V and 13 bases at J, with 21 bases between the two ends. This CDR3 is built from 15 residues. The CDR3 nucleotides are TGTGCCAGCAGTATGTTAGGGACTTTTGGGGGTCCCCTCCACTTT. Translation gives CASSMLGTFGGPLHF.

The V and J genes are TRBV5-6 and TRBJ2-7; the match to TRBD1 covers 8 bases. The V gene's germline CDR1 is SGHDT and CDR2 YYEEEE. Trimming took 2 bases from V and 5 from J; bases not matched to a gene: 9. The CDR3 has 15 residues. CDR3 sequence: CASSFNTGTGDEQYF. The CDR3 region has the DNA TGTGCCAGCAGCTTCAATACCGGGACAGGCGACGAGCAGTACTTC.

This chain uses TRBV18 with TRBJ1-4; D gene unclear. V was cut by 0 bases and J by 4 bases, with 9 bases left in between. CDR3 length: 15 amino acids. The germline V gene encodes CDR1 KGHSH and CDR2 LQKENI. CDR3 sequence reads: CASSPPNGFNEKLFF. CDR3 coding DNA: TGTGCCAGCTCACCACCGAACGGTTTTAATGAAAAACTGTTTTTT.

The chain is built from TRBV27 and TRBJ2-3; 15 nucleotides line up with TRBD2. The CDR3 is 15 residues long. Per the germline V gene, CDR1 is MNHEY and CDR2 is SMNVEV (reference sequence). V dropped 5 bases and J dropped 5; count of bases not matched to a gene: 2. The CDR3 DNA reads TGTGCCAGCAGTGTGGGACTAGCGGGGGGAGATACGCAGTATTTT. Translating gives CASSVGLAGGDTQYF.

The genes are TRBV9 and TRBJ1-6; 9 nucleotides align to TRBD1. The CDR3 runs to 16 residues. Germline loops: CDR1 SGDLS, CDR2 YYNGEE. Unmatched junction bases numbered 9, after V lost 4 bases and J lost 7 bases. CDR3 in DNA: TGTGCCAGCAGCCCCCGGGGACAGGGAGGAAATTCACCCCTCCACTTT. Protein product: CASSPRGQGGNSPLHF.

The J gene is TRBJ2-5, the V gene TRBV24-1; TRBD1 might be the D (6 bases). Trimming left V 6 bases short and J 5 bases short, with 27 bases between. The germline gives CDR1 KGHDR, CDR2 SFDVKD. The CDR3 runs 18 residues. The CDR3, as DNA: TGTGCCACCAGTCCCCGGCTCTTCGGGACATCCAAGATTGAGACCCAGTACTTC. This encodes CATSPRLFGTSKIETQYF.

The CDR3 DNA reads TGTGCCAGCTCACGACTAGCGGGAGGGGCGTGGACCGGGGAGCTGTTTTTT. Amino acid sequence: CASSRLAGGAWTGELFF. This chain joins TRBV18 and TRBJ2-2; TRBD2 aligns across 14 bases. CDR1 and CDR2 from the germline V gene are KGHSH and LQKENI. V was pared by 4 bases and J by 5 bases, with 6 bases of the junction left unmatched. The CDR3 has 17 residues.

This clone was counted a few times. The chain combines TRBV6-1 with TRBJ1-1, with 8 bases that match TRBD1. The germline V gene has CDR1 MNHNS and CDR2 SASEGT. This CDR3 comprises 15 residues. The junction had 5 bases not matched to a gene; V was cut back by 1 base and J by 4 bases. The CDR3 is CASSEVGTGGTEAFF. The CDR3 region has the DNA TGTGCCAGCAGTGAAGTGGGTACAGGGGGCACTGAAGCTTTCTTT.

This sequence joins TRBV27 and TRBJ2-5; 10 nucleotides agree with TRBD1. Germline V gene data show CDR1 as MNHEY and CDR2 as SMNVEV (reference sequence). V lost 5 bases, J lost 4 bases, and 7 bases stayed unmatched. The CDR3 extends over 15 amino acids. CDR3 DNA sequence: TGTGCCAGCAGTGTGACAGGGGGCACTGGAGAGACCCAGTACTTC. The encoded protein is CASSVTGGTGETQYF.

This chain connects TRBV5-1 to TRBJ1-6; TRBD1 might be the D (6 bases). Trimming left V 1 base short and J 9 bases short, with 11 bases between. Germline V gene sequence: CDR1 SGHRS, CDR2 YFSETQ. The CDR3 extends over 14 amino acids. CDR3 amino acids: CASSLPGDGSPLHF. CDR3 coding DNA: TGCGCCAGCAGCTTGCCAGGGGATGGTTCACCCCTCCACTTT.

The chain employs TRBV14 and TRBJ2-6; tentatively, D is TRBD2 (5 bases). Looked up from germline, CDR1 is SGHDN and CDR2 is FVKESK. Between the trimmed V and J ends, which lost 3 bases and 0 bases, there was a span of 12 bases. This CDR3 is 17 amino acids long. The CDR3 nucleotides read TGTGCCAGCAGCCAGATGCGGCGGGCCTCTGGGGCCAACGTCCTGACTTTC. As protein: CASSQMRRASGANVLTF.

This clone was counted between two and nine times. The chain links TRBV4-1 to TRBJ1-4; D not certain. This CDR3 comprises 14 residues. Germline V gene sequence: CDR1 MGHRA, CDR2 YSYEKL. V lost 4 bases and J 4 bases, leaving 10 bases between the germline ends. The CDR3: CASSPDGSNEKLFF. The CDR3 DNA sequence: TGCGCCAGCAGCCCGGACGGAAGTAATGAAAAACTGTTTTTT.

The chain employs TRBV4-2 and TRBJ2-1; D call uncertain. V gave up 1 base and J gave up 5 bases, with 6 bases separating them. This CDR3 is built from 13 residues. Germline CDR1 reads LGHNA; CDR2 reads YNFKEQ. The CDR3, as DNA: TGTGCCAGCAGCCAAGGCGGAAACAATGAGCAGTTCTTC. It is translated as CASSQGGNNEQFF.

For the CDR3, the DNA is TGTGCCAGCAGTCTGACAGGGTCGAGGGAGACCCAGTACTTC. It translates to CASSLTGSRETQYF. The chain uses TRBV6-2 or TRBV6-3 and TRBJ2-5, with TRBD1 matching 7 bases. This CDR3 comprises 14 residues. Germline trimming cut 5 bases from V and 5 bases from J; bases unmatched to any gene: 8. From germline, CDR1 is MNHEY and CDR2 SVGEGT.

The chain joins TRBV20-1 to TRBJ2-3, with D unresolved. With 3 bases removed from V and 0 bases from J, the gap between germline ends came to 10 bases. Germline V lookup: CDR1 DFQATT, CDR2 SNEGSKA (reference sequence). The CDR3 spans 14 residues. The CDR3 sequence: CSASNPASTDTQYF. The CDR3 nucleotides are TGCAGTGCTAGTAATCCTGCTAGCACAGATACGCAGTATTTT.

The CDR3 DNA follows: TGTGCCAGTACCCTGAGTTTGACCACTGAAGCTTTCTTT. Amino acids: CASTLSLTTEAFF. The rearrangement links TRBV19 to TRBJ1-1; D gene uncertain. V lost 7 bases, J lost 4 bases, and 13 bases lay in between. Germline lookup yields CDR1 LNHDA and CDR2 SQIVND (reference sequence). This CDR3 comprises 13 residues.

V and J are TRBV19 and TRBJ2-7, with unresolved D. This CDR3 region has 13 residues. CDR1 and CDR2 from the germline V gene are LNHDA and SQIVND (reference sequence). Trimming stripped 5 bases from V and 3 bases from J, with 11 bases between. The CDR3, as DNA: TGTGCCAGTAGTTCATTGGCCAGCTACGAGCAGTACTTC. It is translated as CASSSLASYEQYF.

This clone was seen once. V gene TRBV27 combines with J gene TRBJ2-1, with 9 bases matching TRBD2. Looked up from germline, CDR1 is MNHEY and CDR2 is SMNVEV (reference sequence). Germline trimming cut 5 bases from V and 2 bases from J; bases unmatched to any gene: 13. The CDR3 is 18 amino acids. The CDR3, as DNA: TGTGCCAGCAGTCCTGAAAGTGGGACTAGCTTCGCCTACAATGAGCAGTTCTTC. Protein product: CASSPESGTSFAYNEQFF.

This chain uses TRBV7-2 with TRBJ1-5; a possible D gene is TRBD1 (6 bases). Per germline, CDR1 SGHTA and CDR2 FQGNSA. V dropped 4 bases and J dropped 5 bases, with 12 bases sitting between them. The CDR3 contains 14 residues. Here the CDR3 DNA reads TGTGCCAGCAGCTCCTACAGGGTAGATCAGCCCCAGCATTTT. Translating it yields CASSSYRVDQPQHF.

J is TRBJ1-2 and V is TRBV5-8, with D tentatively TRBD1 (5 bases). The germline V and J ends were trimmed by 0 bases and 1 base, with 10 bases remaining between them. Germline CDR1 and CDR2: SGHTS and YDEGEE. The length of the CDR3 is 15 residues. Here the CDR3 reads CASSLDGGVNYGYTF. The CDR3 DNA reads as TGTGCCAGCAGCTTGGACGGGGGGGTTAACTATGGCTACACCTTC.

The sample holds a few counts of this clone. V is TRBV6-6 and J is TRBJ1-1; 9 nucleotides agree with TRBD1. Trimming took 2 bases from V and 11 from J; bases not matched to a gene: 9. This CDR3 has 14 amino acids. Per germline, CDR1 MNHNY and CDR2 SVGAGI (reference sequence). The CDR3, as DNA: TGTGCCAGCAGTTACACCGACAGGGGGAATGAGGCTTTCTTT. Amino acids: CASSYTDRGNEAFF.

This clone was detected only once. The V call is TRBV6-5, the J call TRBJ2-6, with D hard to call. Between the trimmed V and J ends, which lost 6 bases and 0 bases, there was a span of 9 bases. The length of the CDR3 is 15 residues. Looked up from germline, CDR1 is MNHEY and CDR2 is SVGAGI. The CDR3 DNA is TGTGCCAGCAGAAAAACTGACTCTGGGGCCAACGTCCTGACTTTC. Protein product: CASRKTDSGANVLTF.

This sequence joins TRBV28 and TRBJ2-7; 9 positions agree with TRBD1. CDR1 is MDHEN, CDR2 SYDVKM, per germline. This CDR3 spans 16 amino acids. Trimming cost V 8 bases and J 5 bases; bases outside gene matches: 16. DNA of the CDR3: TGTGCCAGCCGACGAAAACAGGGGGCGATCTTCCACGAGCAGTACTTC. Translated, it gives CASRRKQGAIFHEQYF.